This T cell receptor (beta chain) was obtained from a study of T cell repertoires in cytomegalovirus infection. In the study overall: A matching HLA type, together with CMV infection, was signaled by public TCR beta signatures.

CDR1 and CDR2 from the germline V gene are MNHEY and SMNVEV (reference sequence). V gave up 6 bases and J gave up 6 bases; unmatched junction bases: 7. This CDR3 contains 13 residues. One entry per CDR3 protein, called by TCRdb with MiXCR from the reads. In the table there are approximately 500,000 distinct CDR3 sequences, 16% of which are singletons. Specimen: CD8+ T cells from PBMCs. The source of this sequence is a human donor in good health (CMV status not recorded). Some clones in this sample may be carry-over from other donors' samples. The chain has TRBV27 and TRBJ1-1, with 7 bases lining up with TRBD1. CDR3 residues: CASSRTGGSEAFF. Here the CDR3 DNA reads TGTGCCAGCAGCAGGACAGGAGGTTCTGAAGCTTTCTTT.